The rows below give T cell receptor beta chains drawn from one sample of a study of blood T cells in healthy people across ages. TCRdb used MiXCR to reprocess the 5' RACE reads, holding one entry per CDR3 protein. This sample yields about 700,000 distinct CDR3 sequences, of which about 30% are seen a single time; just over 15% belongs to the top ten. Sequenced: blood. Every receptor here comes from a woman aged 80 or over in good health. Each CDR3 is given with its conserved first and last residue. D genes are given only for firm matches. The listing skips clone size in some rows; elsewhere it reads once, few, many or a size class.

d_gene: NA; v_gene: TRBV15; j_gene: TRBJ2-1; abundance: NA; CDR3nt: TGTGCCACCAGCAGAGAACAGAACAATGAGCAGTTCTTC; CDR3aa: CATSREQNNEQFF
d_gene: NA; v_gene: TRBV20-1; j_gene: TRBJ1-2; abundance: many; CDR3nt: TGCAGTGCTAGCGGGCTTAGCTTCTATGGCTACACCTTC; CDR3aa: CSASGLSFYGYTF
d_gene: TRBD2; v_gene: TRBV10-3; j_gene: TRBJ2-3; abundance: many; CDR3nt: TGTGCCATCAGTTGGGGGGGGAAAAGCACAGATACGCAGTATTTT; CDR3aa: CAISWGGKSTDTQYF
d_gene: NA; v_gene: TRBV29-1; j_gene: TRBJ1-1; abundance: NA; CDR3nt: TGCAGCGGGGGGGGTTACGGCACTGAAGCTTTCTTT; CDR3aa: CSGGGYGTEAFF
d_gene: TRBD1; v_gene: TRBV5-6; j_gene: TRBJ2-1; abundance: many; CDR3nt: TGTGCCAGCAGCCTGGGGACAGGGTACGGGAATGAGCAGTTCTTC; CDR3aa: CASSLGTGYGNEQFF
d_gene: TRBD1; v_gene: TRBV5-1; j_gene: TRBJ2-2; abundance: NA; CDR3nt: TGCACCAGCAGCGGACAGGGGGCCCACACCGGGGAGCTGTTTTTT; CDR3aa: CTSSGQGAHTGELFF
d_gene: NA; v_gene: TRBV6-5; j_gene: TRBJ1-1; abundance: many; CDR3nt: TGTGCCAGCAGTCCTACGACAGCTGAAGCTTTCTTT; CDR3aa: CASSPTTAEAFF
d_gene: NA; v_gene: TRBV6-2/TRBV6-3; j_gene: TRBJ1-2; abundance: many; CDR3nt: TGTGCCAGCAATCCTACGCGCCTACGGTTCAGGGGCTACACCTTC; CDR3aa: CASNPTRLRFRGYTF
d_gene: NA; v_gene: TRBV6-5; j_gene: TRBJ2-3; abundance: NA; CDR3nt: TGTGCCAGCAGCCTCTTAGGCACAGATGCGCAGTATTTT; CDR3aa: CASSLLGTDAQYF
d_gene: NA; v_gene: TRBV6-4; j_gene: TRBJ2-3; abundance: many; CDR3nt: TGTGCCAGCAGTGACCCCTTCACAGATACGCAGTATTTT; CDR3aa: CASSDPFTDTQYF